This T cell receptor (beta chain) was sequenced during a study of technical replicates of blood from a handful of donors (TCRdb year 2017). Preparation of the library involved the immunoSEQ multiplex PCR assay. In TCRdb, the immuneACCESS table is reduced to in-frame sequences with V and J assigned. These tables do not hold every clone; where another copy was compared, an unresolved V gene accounts for under half, and the others remain unexplained. The sample records just over 95,000 clones, roughly 95% of which are singletons. Approximately 0.21% of the sample is held by the ten biggest clonotypes. About this clone itself: Its cognate antigen has yet to be identified. No base qualities exist here, and no much larger clone lies one base off it.

In the germline V gene, CDR1 corresponds to MGHDK and CDR2 to SYGVNS. There are 17 amino acids in the CDR3, from cysteine to phenylalanine inclusive. Of the read, only the CDR3 DNA is kept; its 51 bases are in frame from base 1. A distance of 25 bases separates the germline ends of V and J, which lose 3 bases and 8 bases respectively. Sequencing was done on a sample of T cells isolated from PBMCs. This TCR derives from a human donor in good health. The chain uses TRBV25-1 and TRBJ1-2; TRBD1 is possibly the D segment (5 matching bases). The CDR3 reads CASSDLATAGLGRGYTF. The base sequence is TGTGCCAGCAGTGATTTGGCCACCGCGGGACTCGGGCGCGGCTACACCTTC.